This TCR beta chain appears in the sequencing data of a study of T cell clonality in common variable immunodeficiency. Findings and limits, study-wide: Links between repertoire features and CVID complications were heterogeneity-limited. Common variable immunodeficiency TCR beta sequences reportedly had fewer deletions and N-nucleotide insertions. CVID subjects showed higher TCRbeta clonality than healthy controls. Shared TCRbeta clones were fewer between CVID subjects than controls.

This clone was observed at least ten times. Its target is not known. The sequence runs out 3 residues before the end of the CDR3; the remainder is reconstructed from the germline J gene. CVID and control samples used equivalent genomic DNA input. Only in-frame clones appear in the TCRdb table, and some are missing; sequencing was by immunoSEQ multiplex PCR. This repertoire holds 20,000 or so clones, and none appear only once. The V segment lost 2 bases and the J segment 1 base; nucleotides outside the gene matches: 6. CDR1 DFQATT and CDR2 SNEGSKA come from the germline V gene (reference sequence). This CDR3 comprises 16 residues.

The sample comprised peripheral blood mononuclear cells. The receptor was derived from a human donor with common variable immunodeficiency. This chain joins TRBV20-1 and TRBJ2-3; 10 bases line up with TRBD2. Incomplete CDR3 DNA: TGCAGTGCTAGAAAGACTAGCGGGCCGGGCACAGATACG. As protein: CSARKTSGPGTDT. The CDR3 in full is CSARKTSGPGTDTQYF.